This TCR beta chain was observed in a study of response to subunit inactivated influenza vaccine. Notes on the study in general: Few additional T cells are recruited per seasonal influenza vaccination, authors suggested.

This CDR3 is 15 amino acids long. The V and J ends lost 6 bases and 4 bases respectively, with 18 bases between them. TCRdb itself ran the RT-PCR reads through MiXCR, one entry per CDR3 protein. The top ten hold around 10% of the sample, which has a few hundred thousand distinct CDR3 sequences, roughly 15% seen once. To note about this clonotype: Its antigen is currently unknown.

Specimen: PBMCs from blood, collected 12 days after vaccination. The receptor comes from a man in his fifties or sixties who received an inactivated influenza vaccine. This chain connects TRBV12-3 or TRBV12-4 to TRBJ1-2; TRBD1 might be the D (6 bases). CDR3 sequence: CASRLAAGGGYGYTF. The CDR3 coding sequence is TGTGCCAGCAGGCTTGCCGCTGGGGGCGGCTATGGCTACACCTTC.